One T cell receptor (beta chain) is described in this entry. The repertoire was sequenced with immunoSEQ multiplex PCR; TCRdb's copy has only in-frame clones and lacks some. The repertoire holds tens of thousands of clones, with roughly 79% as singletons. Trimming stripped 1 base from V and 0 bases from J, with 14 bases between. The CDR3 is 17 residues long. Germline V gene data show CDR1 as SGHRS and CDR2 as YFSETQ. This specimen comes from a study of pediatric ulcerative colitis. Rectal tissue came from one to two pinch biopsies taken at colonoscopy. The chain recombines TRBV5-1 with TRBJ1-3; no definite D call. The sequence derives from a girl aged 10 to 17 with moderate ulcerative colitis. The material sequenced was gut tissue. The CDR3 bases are TGCGCCAGCAGCTTGACCTCAGAGACCTACTCTGGAAACACCATATATTTT. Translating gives CASSLTSETYSGNTIYF.